This TCR beta chain was captured by sequencing in a study of blood T cells in healthy people across ages. This clonotype has more than one count but fewer than ten. A second PCR, run for roughly 7 to 12 cycles, used a sample-barcoded 5' primer plus a J-beta primer mix. Each cDNA molecule carried a tag from a template-switch adaptor that contained 12 random nucleotides. TCRdb independently ran MiXCR on the 5' RACE reads; one entry per CDR3 protein. The sample records 500,000 to 650,000 distinct CDR3 sequences, 25% to 35% being singletons. A further study also used this sample, focusing on T cells of mothers and their children.

Sequenced sample: blood. The sequence derives from a boy younger than 10 in good health.

CDR3 residues: CASSPDTHGSPLHF. CDR3 sequence (DNA): TGTGCCAGCAGCCCCGATACTCACGGATCACCCCTCCACTTT. V and J are TRBV7-9 and TRBJ1-6; unclear D gene. CDR3 size: 14 residues. Germline CDR1 is SEHNR and CDR2 is FQNEAQ (reference sequence). The V gene lost 5 bases and the J gene lost 10 bases, with 15 bases spanning the gap.